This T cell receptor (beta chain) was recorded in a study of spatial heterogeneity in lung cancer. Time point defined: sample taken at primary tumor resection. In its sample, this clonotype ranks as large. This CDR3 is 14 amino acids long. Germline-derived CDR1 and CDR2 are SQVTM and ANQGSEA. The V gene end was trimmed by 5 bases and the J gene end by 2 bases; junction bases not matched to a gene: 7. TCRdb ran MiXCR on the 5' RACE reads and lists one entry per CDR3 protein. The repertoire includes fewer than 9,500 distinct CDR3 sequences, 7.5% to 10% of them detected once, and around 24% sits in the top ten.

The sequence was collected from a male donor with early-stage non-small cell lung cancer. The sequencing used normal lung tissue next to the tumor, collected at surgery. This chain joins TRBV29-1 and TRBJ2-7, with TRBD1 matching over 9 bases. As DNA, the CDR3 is TGCAGCGTTCAACCGGGACAGGGCGCCTACGAGCAGTACTTC. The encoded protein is CSVQPGQGAYEQYF.